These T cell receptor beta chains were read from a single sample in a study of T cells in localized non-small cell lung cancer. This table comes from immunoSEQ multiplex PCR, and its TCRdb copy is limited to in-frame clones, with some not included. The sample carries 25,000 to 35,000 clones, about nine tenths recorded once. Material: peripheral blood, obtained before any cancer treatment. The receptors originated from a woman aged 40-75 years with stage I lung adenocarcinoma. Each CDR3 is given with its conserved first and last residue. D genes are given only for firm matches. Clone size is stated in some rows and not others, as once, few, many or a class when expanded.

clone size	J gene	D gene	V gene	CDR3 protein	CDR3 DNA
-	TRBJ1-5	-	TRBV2	CASTLGGDGQPQHF	TGTGCCAGCACTCTGGGGGGGGACGGTCAGCCCCAGCATTTT
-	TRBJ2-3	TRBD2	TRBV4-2	CASSQSSGVTDTQYF	TGTGCCAGCAGCCAATCTAGCGGGGTCACAGATACGCAGTATTTT
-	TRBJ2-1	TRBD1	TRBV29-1	CSVGRGGPYNEQFF	TGCAGCGTTGGTAGAGGGGGCCCCTACAATGAGCAGTTCTTC
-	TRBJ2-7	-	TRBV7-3	CASSLNGRGYEQYF	TGTGCCAGCAGCTTAAACGGCAGGGGCTACGAGCAGTACTTC
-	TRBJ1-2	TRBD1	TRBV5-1	CASKLATGGSNYGYTF	TGCGCCAGCAAGTTAGCGACAGGGGGCTCAAACTATGGCTACACCTTC
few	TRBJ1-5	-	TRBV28	CASSPSLSQPQHF	TGTGCCAGCAGCCCATCTTTGAGTCAGCCCCAGCATTTT
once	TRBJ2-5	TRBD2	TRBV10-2	CASSEKRGLQETQYF	TGCGCCAGCAGTGAAAAGCGGGGGCTCCAAGAGACCCAGTACTTC
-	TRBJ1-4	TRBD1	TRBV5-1	CASSLPTGGDEKLFF	TGCGCCAGCAGCCTGCCCACAGGGGGCGATGAAAAACTGTTTTTT
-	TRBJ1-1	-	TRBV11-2	CASTRGDGILNTEAFF	TGTGCCAGCACCCGCGGGGACGGAATTTTGAACACTGAAGCTTTCTTT
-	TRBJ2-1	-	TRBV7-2	CASSSDTMGGNEQFF	TGTGCCAGCAGCTCCGACACCATGGGGGGCAATGAGCAGTTCTTC
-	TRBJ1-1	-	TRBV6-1	CASSGSAGVMNTEAFF	TGTGCCAGCAGTGGGAGTGCAGGGGTCATGAACACTGAAGCTTTCTTT
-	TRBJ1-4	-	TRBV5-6	CASSLRTTVEKLFF	TGTGCCAGCAGCTTGAGGACCACCGTCGAAAAACTGTTTTTT
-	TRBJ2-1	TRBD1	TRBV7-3	CASSLQGQPSDEQFF	TGTGCCAGCAGCTTACAGGGACAGCCCTCGGATGAGCAGTTCTTC
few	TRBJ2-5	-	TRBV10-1	CASSEIIGNQETQYF	TGCGCCAGCAGTGAAATTATTGGGAACCAAGAGACCCAGTACTTC
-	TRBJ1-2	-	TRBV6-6	CASSYGLRGDYGYTF	TGTGCCAGCAGTTATGGGCTTCGGGGGGACTATGGCTACACCTTC
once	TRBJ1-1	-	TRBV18	CASSRSENTEAFF	TGTGCCAGCTCCAGGAGCGAGAACACTGAAGCTTTCTTT
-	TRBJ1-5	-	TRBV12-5	CASGETLQPQHF	TGTGCTAGTGGCGAGACCCTCCAGCCCCAGCATTTT
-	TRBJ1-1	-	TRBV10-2	CASSESTPEAFF	TGCGCCAGCAGTGAGTCGACCCCTGAAGCTTTCTTT
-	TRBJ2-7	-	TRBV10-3	CAISGDIPYEQYF	TGTGCCATCAGTGGGGACATTCCCTACGAGCAGTACTTC
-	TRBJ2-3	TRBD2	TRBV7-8	CASSFPAGARRDTQYF	TGTGCCAGCAGCTTCCCAGCGGGGGCCCGCAGGGATACGCAGTATTTT
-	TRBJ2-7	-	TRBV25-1	CASSDRVGAQIYEQYF	TGTGCCAGCAGTGACCGGGTGGGGGCCCAGATATACGAGCAGTACTTC
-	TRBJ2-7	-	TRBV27	CASSPRASASYEQYF	TGTGCCAGCAGTCCTCGGGCTAGCGCCTCCTACGAGCAGTACTTC
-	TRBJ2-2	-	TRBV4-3	CASSLGAANTGELFF	TGCGCCAGCAGCCTGGGGGCTGCGAACACCGGGGAGCTGTTTTTT
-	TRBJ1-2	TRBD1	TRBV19	CASSIRAGTVSYGYTF	TGTGCCAGTAGTATCCGAGCAGGGACAGTATCTTATGGCTACACCTTC
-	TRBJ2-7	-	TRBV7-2	CASSLNGDPSYEQYF	TGTGCCAGCAGCTTAAACGGGGACCCCTCCTACGAGCAGTACTTC
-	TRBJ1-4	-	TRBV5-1	CASSSEVGNLFF	TGCGCCAGCAGCTCGGAGGTGGGGAACCTGTTTTTT
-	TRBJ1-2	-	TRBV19	CASTETEDYGYTF	TGTGCCAGTACGGAGACGGAGGACTATGGCTACACCTTC
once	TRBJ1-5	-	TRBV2	CASSSETGNQPQHF	TGTGCCAGCAGCTCCGAGACAGGCAATCAGCCCCAGCATTTT
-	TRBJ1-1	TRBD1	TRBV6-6	CASSARGQSTEAFF	TGTGCCAGCAGCGCCAGGGGGCAGAGCACTGAAGCTTTCTTT
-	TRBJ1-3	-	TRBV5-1	CASGGSGNTIYF	TGCGCGAGTGGAGGCTCTGGAAACACCATATATTTT
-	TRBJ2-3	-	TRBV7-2	CASSSFPRTWGADTQYF	TGTGCCAGCAGTTCTTTTCCACGGACCTGGGGGGCAGATACGCAGTATTTT
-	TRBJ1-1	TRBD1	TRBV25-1	CASIPSEGQGNTEAFF	TGTGCCAGCATTCCCTCCGAGGGACAGGGGAACACTGAAGCTTTCTTT
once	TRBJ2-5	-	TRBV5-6	CASSSTAAQETQYF	TGTGCCAGCAGCTCTACAGCCGCTCAAGAGACCCAGTACTTC
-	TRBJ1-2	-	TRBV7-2	CASSSTTLVYTF	TGTGCCAGCAGCTCCACGACATTGGTCTACACCTTC
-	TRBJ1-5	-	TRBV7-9	CASSLGGYSNQPQHF	TGTGCCAGCAGCCTGGGCGGGTATAGCAATCAGCCCCAGCATTTT
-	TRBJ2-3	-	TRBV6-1	CASSRGSSTDTQYF	TGTGCCAGCAGTCGGGGGAGCTCCACAGATACGCAGTATTTT
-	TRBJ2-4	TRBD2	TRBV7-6	CASSEIAGGRAKNIQYF	TGTGCCAGCAGCGAAATAGCGGGGGGCCGTGCCAAAAACATTCAGTACTTC
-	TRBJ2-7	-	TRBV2	CASSDLGGGRVREQYF	TGTGCCAGCAGTGATTTGGGGGGAGGACGAGTGAGAGAGCAGTACTTC
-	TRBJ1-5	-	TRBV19	CASSTLNLGSSNQPQHF	TGTGCCAGTAGCACTCTGAACCTCGGCTCAAGCAATCAGCCCCAGCATTTT
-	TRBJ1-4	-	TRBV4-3	CASSQDRGGRGPNEKLFF	TGCGCCAGCAGCCAAGATAGGGGGGGTCGGGGACCTAATGAAAAACTGTTTTTT
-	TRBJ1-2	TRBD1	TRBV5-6	CASSDDRVYGYTF	TGTGCCAGCAGCGATGACAGGGTCTATGGCTACACCTTC
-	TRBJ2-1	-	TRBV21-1	CASSKEVLASGLRNEQFF	TGTGCCAGCAGCAAAGAGGTCCTAGCTAGCGGGTTGAGGAATGAGCAGTTCTTC
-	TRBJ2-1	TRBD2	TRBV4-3	CASSPGLAGPSSYNEQFF	TGCGCCAGCAGCCCGGGACTAGCGGGGCCGAGCTCCTACAATGAGCAGTTCTTC
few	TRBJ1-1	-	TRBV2	CASKPGQRNTEAFF	TGTGCCAGCAAACCGGGACAAAGGAACACTGAAGCTTTCTTT
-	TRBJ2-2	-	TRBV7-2	CASSLVEEGGELFF	TGTGCCAGCAGCTTAGTGGAGGAGGGCGGGGAGCTGTTTTTT
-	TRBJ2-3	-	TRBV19	CASSIAGANTQYF	TGTGCCAGTAGTATAGCGGGGGCGAATACGCAGTATTTT
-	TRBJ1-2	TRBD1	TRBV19	CASSLQGANGYTF	TGTGCCAGTAGTTTACAGGGGGCGAACGGCTACACCTTC
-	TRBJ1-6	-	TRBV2	CASSARIGGNNSPLHF	TGTGCCAGCAGTGCGAGGATCGGGGGTAATAATTCACCCCTCCACTTT
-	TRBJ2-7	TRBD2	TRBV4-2	CASSQDSAGEYPYEQYF	TGTGCCAGCAGCCAAGATAGTGCGGGAGAGTACCCCTACGAGCAGTACTTC
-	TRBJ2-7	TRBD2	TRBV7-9	CASSLGPSGSYEQYF	TGTGCCAGCAGCTTAGGACCTAGCGGGTCCTACGAGCAGTACTTC
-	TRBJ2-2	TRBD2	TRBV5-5	CASSIGLAGGNTGELFF	TGTGCCAGCAGCATAGGACTAGCGGGGGGGAACACCGGGGAGCTGTTTTTT
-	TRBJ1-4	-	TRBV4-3	CASSQGGQTNEKLFF	TGCGCCAGCAGCCAAGGTGGGCAGACTAATGAAAAACTGTTTTTT
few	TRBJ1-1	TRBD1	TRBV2	CASRTGQGANTEAFF	TGTGCCAGCAGAACGGGACAGGGGGCCAACACTGAAGCTTTCTTT
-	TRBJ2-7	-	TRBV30	CAWSVQGGSYEQYF	TGTGCCTGGAGTGTACAAGGGGGCTCCTACGAGCAGTACTTC
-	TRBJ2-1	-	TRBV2	CASSDIAGEYNEQFF	TGTGCCAGCAGTGATATAGCTGGGGAGTACAATGAGCAGTTCTTC
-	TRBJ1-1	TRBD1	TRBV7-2	CASSRVGQGGAEAFF	TGTGCCAGCAGCCGGGTGGGACAGGGAGGCGCTGAAGCTTTCTTT
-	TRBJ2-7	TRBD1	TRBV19	CATTGTGSYEQYF	TGTGCCACCACCGGGACAGGTTCCTACGAGCAGTACTTC